The 2 T cell receptor beta chains listed next were all sequenced from one sample in a study of metastatic and nonmetastatic thyroid tumors. TCRdb reassembled clones from the PCR reads with MiXCR. The data show roughly 18,000 clones, 30% to 35% seen once. Ahead of thyroid surgery, no patient had received treatment of any kind. The sample taken for sequencing was tumor tissue. These receptors came from a female donor with papillary thyroid cancer or a benign thyroid nodule (not recorded which). Some clones in this sample may be carry-over from other donors' samples.

The chain joins TRBV11-2 to TRBJ1-4; TRBD1 aligns across 7 bases. The CDR3 has 15 amino acids. CDR1 and CDR2 (germline): SGHAT, FQNNGV. V dropped 3 bases and J dropped 8; count of bases not matched to a gene: 9. The CDR3, as DNA: TGTGCCAGCAGCTTGACACAGGGGTCTCGCGAAAAACTGTTTTTT. Amino acid sequence: CASSLTQGSREKLFF. The entire variable domain, with the rest obtained from reference TRBV11-2 and TRBJ1-4, is as follows: EAGVAQSPRYKIIEKRQSVAFWCNPISGHATLYWYQQILGQGPKLLIQFQNNGVVDDSQLPKDRFSAERLKGVDSTLKIQPAKLEDSAVYLCASSLTQGSREKLFFGSGTQLSVL.

In this sample, this clone turned up once. The genes are TRBV20-1 and TRBJ1-1; D remains unclear. V lost 1 base and J lost 3, with 18 bases in between. The CDR3 covers 16 residues. The germline V gene has CDR1 DFQATT and CDR2 SNEGSKA (reference sequence). This chain's CDR3 is CSARAMGIQKDTEAFF. CDR3 DNA sequence: TGCAGTGCTAGAGCCATGGGAATCCAGAAGGACACTGAAGCTTTCTTT.